This T cell receptor beta chain was obtained from a study of blood T cell repertoires in COVID-19. The CDR3 is 15 residues long. The germline CDR1 and CDR2 sequences are LNHDA and SQIVND (reference sequence). V lost 2 bases, J lost 4 bases, and 14 bases lay in between. Assay: immunoSEQ multiplex PCR; the TCRdb copy retains only in-frame clones and omits some. The data show some 220,000 clones, around four fifths seen once. Sequencing was performed on peripheral blood. This rearrangement joins TRBV19 to TRBJ1-2; D ambiguous. This sequence was found in a woman aged 60 to 75 with active or convalescent COVID-19. CDR3 in amino acids: CASSINPRDSYGYTF. CDR3 nucleotides: TGTGCCAGTAGTATAAACCCCCGGGATAGCTATGGCTACACCTTC.